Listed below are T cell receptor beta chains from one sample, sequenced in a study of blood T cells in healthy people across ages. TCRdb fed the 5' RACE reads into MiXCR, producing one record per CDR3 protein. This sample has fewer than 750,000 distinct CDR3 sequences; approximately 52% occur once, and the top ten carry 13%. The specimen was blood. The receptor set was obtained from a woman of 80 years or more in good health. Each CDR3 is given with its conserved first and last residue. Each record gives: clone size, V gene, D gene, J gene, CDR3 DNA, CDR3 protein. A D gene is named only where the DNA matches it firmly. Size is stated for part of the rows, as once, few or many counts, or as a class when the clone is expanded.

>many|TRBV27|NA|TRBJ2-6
TGTGCCAGCAGTTCTGCAGACTTCTCTGGGGCCAACGTCCTGACTTTC
CASSSADFSGANVLTF
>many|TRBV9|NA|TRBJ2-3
TGTGCCAGCAGCGTAGAGATAGGGGACACAGATACGCAGTATTTT
CASSVEIGDTDTQYF
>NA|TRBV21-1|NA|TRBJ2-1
TGTGCCAGCAGCAAAGAAAAGATTAGCAATCGGCAGTTCTTC
CASSKEKISNRQFF
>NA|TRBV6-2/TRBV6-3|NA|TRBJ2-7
TGTGCCAGCAGTTATCGACAGAACTCCTACGAGCAGTACTTC
CASSYRQNSYEQYF
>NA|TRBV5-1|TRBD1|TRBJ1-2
TGCGCCAGCAGCTTAGACAGGGGGCAGCTTGGCTACACCTTC
CASSLDRGQLGYTF
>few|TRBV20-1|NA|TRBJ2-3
TGCAGCGCCCCTGTCCAGGGGAGCACAGATACGCAGTATTTT
CSAPVQGSTDTQYF
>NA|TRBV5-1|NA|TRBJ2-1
TGCGCCAGCCCCGGCCGGGGGAGGCCTAAAACGAGCTCCTACAAGGAGCAGTTCTTC
CASPGRGRPKTSSYKEQFF
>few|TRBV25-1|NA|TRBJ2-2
TGTGCCAGCAGTGAATTGAGTTTTACCGTGGCCGGCGGGGAGCTGTTTTTT
CASSELSFTVAGGELFF
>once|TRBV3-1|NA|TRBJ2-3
TGTGCCAGCAGCCAAGTTACGGTCGGCACAGATACGCAGTATTTT
CASSQVTVGTDTQYF
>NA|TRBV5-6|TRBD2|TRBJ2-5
TGTGCCAGCAGCCTTAGCGGGAGGGCAAATGAGCAGTACTTC
CASSLSGRANEQYF
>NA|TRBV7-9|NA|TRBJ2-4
TGTGCCAGCAGCCGAGGGACGGACCCCAAAAACATTCAGTACTTC
CASSRGTDPKNIQYF
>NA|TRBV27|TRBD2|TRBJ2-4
TGTGCCAGCAACCCTTCGGGCGGGGGCATTCAGTACTTC
CASNPSGGGIQYF
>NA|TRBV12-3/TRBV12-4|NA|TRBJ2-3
TGTGCCAGCAGTGGGAATGAGGGAAGCACAGATACGCAGTATTTT
CASSGNEGSTDTQYF
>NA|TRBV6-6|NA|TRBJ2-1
TGTGCCAGCAGTTTCAGCATCAATGAGCAGTTCTTC
CASSFSINEQFF
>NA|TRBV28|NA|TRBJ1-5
TGTGCCAGCAGTTTTCGGTCAGCTAATCAGCCCCAGCATTTT
CASSFRSANQPQHF
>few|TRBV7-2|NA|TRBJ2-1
TGTGCCAGCGTGCGGTCCTACAATGAGCAGTTCTTC
CASVRSYNEQFF
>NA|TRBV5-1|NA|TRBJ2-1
TGCGCCAGCAGCTTGGAGCATAGCTCCTACAATGAGCAGTTCTTC
CASSLEHSSYNEQFF
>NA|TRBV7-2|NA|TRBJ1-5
TGTGCCAGCAGCCAGAGGGCGGGGAACAATCAGCCCCAGCATTTT
CASSQRAGNNQPQHF
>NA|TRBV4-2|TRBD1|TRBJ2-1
TGTGCCAGCAGAGGGAACAGGGGAAGGCACAATGAGCAGTTCTTC
CASRGNRGRHNEQFF